The 32 T cell receptor beta chains given below trace back to one sample, sequenced in a study of cytomegalovirus exposure and HLA in healthy donors. Researchers ran the PCR with 60 Vbeta and 13 Jbeta primers. The protocol was immunoSEQ multiplex PCR, while the TCRdb copy is restricted to in-frame clones and leaves out a portion. The repertoire consists of more than 150,000 clones, with approximately 80% occurring once and the leading ten covering 2.6%. The sample consisted of PBMCs. These receptors were obtained from a woman aged 50 to 60 in good health and CMV-seropositive.

This clone was seen just once. CDR3 nucleotide sequence: TGCAGCGTTATAACAGGGACAGATACGCAGTATTTT. The encoded protein is CSVITGTDTQYF. The V and J genes are TRBV29-1 and TRBJ2-3; D possibly corresponds to TRBD1 (6 bases). V was cut by 5 bases and J by 3 bases, with 9 bases left in between. Germline CDR1 is SQVTM and CDR2 is ANQGSEA. This CDR3 region has 12 residues.

This clone occurred once. The rearrangement joins TRBV5-5 to TRBJ1-2, with 7 positions matching TRBD1. V trimming: 4 bases; J trimming: 5 bases; junction bases outside the gene matches: 8. The CDR3 consists of 14 residues. Germline-derived CDR1 and CDR2 are SGHKS and YYEKEE (reference sequence). In DNA, the CDR3 is TGTGCCAGCAGCCCCGGGACAGTGGAATATGGCTACACCTTC. Translation gives CASSPGTVEYGYTF.

On this clone itself: At one of its ends the junction is not consistent with the germline gene, which may arise from a read error. This sequence joins TRBV2 and TRBJ2-5; 8 nucleotides line up with TRBD1. CDR1 is SNHLY and CDR2 is FYNNEI in the germline V gene. The CDR3 loop spans 14 amino acids. The chain's CDR3 is CASTPGQGGEAQYF. In DNA form, the CDR3 reads TGTGCCAGCACCCCCGGACAGGGTGGAGAGGCCCAGTACTTC. Supplemented by reference TRBV2 and TRBJ2-5, the full variable domain reads EPEVTQTPSHQVTQMGQEVILRCVPISNHLYFYWYRQILGQKVEFLVSFYNNEISEKSEIFDDQFSVERPDGSNFTLKIRSTKLEDSAMYFCASTPGQGGEAQYFGPGTRLLVL.

This clone has a handful of counts. This chain joins TRBV2 and TRBJ1-1; no definite D call. V gave up 3 bases and J gave up 6 bases, with 8 bases separating them. Germline V gene lookup returns CDR1 SNHLY and CDR2 FYNNEI. The CDR3 extends over 12 amino acids. This CDR3 reads CASSDLRAEAFF. As DNA, the CDR3 is TGTGCCAGCAGTGATCTGAGGGCTGAAGCTTTCTTT.

The chain couples TRBV6-5 to TRBJ2-7; 8 nucleotides align to TRBD2. V gave up 0 bases and J gave up 5 bases; unmatched junction bases: 6. The CDR3 consists of 15 residues. Germline V lookup: CDR1 MNHEY, CDR2 SVGAGI. The CDR3 DNA sequence: TGTGCCAGCAGTTACTCTACAGGACTAGCAAACGAGCAGTACTTC. It codes for CASSYSTGLANEQYF.

The chain recombines TRBV6-5 with TRBJ2-3; no definite D call. The germline gives CDR1 MNHEY, CDR2 SVGAGI. The CDR3 runs 15 residues. V was trimmed by 6 bases and J by 0 bases, leaving 13 bases between them. As DNA, the CDR3 is TGTGCCAGCAGGCCCGAGTTGGAGAGCACAGATACGCAGTATTTT. Its translation: CASRPELESTDTQYF.

The rearrangement joins TRBV2 to TRBJ1-6; D possibly corresponds to TRBD1 (5 bases). The germline gives CDR1 SNHLY, CDR2 FYNNEI. The CDR3 loop spans 15 amino acids. With 6 bases removed from V and 8 bases from J, the gap between germline ends came to 17 bases. This CDR3 reads CASRGGDRRDSPLHF. The CDR3 coding sequence is TGTGCCAGCAGGGGAGGGGACCGTCGGGATTCACCCCTCCACTTT.

The chain has TRBV11-2 and TRBJ1-2; 7 bases align to TRBD1. Germline CDR1 and CDR2: SGHAT and FQNNGV. V lost 4 bases to trimming and J lost 4 bases; unmatched junction nucleotides: 6. CDR3 length: 14 amino acids. This CDR3 reads CASSSPGQPYGYTF. DNA of the CDR3: TGTGCCAGCAGCTCCCCGGGACAGCCCTATGGCTACACCTTC.

This chain links TRBV7-2 with TRBJ2-5; TRBD2 matches 10 bases. Germline V gives CDR1 SGHTA, CDR2 FQGNSA. The CDR3 totals 17 residues. J lost 5 bases, V lost 0 bases, and 9 bases had no gene match. The CDR3 protein is CASSLALSGGTMETQYF. Here the CDR3 DNA reads TGTGCCAGCAGCTTAGCGCTTAGCGGGGGGACTATGGAGACCCAGTACTTC.

The chain links TRBV2 to TRBJ2-5; TRBD2 aligns across 9 bases. With V trimmed by 7 bases and J by 3 bases, 15 bases remained unmatched. The CDR3 covers 17 residues. Germline V gene data show CDR1 as SNHLY and CDR2 as FYNNEI. In DNA, the CDR3 is TGTGCCAGCACCCCCCCCTGGCTAGCGGGGAGGGAAGAGACCCAGTACTTC. Translated: CASTPPWLAGREETQYF.

V is TRBV11-3 and J is TRBJ1-1; TRBD1 is a possible D gene (5 bases). CDR3 length: 13 amino acids. Trimming removed 5 bases at V and 0 bases at J, with 7 bases between. Germline loops: CDR1 SGHNT, CDR2 YENEEA. Here the CDR3 DNA reads TGTGCCAGCAGCCAGGGCCTGAACACTGAAGCTTTCTTT. It translates to CASSQGLNTEAFF.

V is TRBV5-5 and J is TRBJ2-1; perhaps TRBD1 as D (5 bases). The CDR3 length is 18 residues. Trimming cost V 4 bases and J 2 bases, with 22 bases left between them. The V gene's germline CDR1 is SGHKS and CDR2 YYEKEE (reference sequence). The CDR3 loop reads CASSPRALGLPTYNEQFF. The CDR3 nucleotides read TGTGCCAGCAGCCCACGGGCCTTGGGGCTACCGACCTACAATGAGCAGTTCTTC.

V gene TRBV19 combines with J gene TRBJ1-1; TRBD1 is a possible D gene (6 bases). CDR1 is LNHDA, CDR2 SQIVND, per germline (reference sequence). CDR3 length: 15 residues. V was shortened by 6 bases and J by 1 base, with 15 bases between the two germline ends. In DNA form, the CDR3 reads TGTGCCAGTAGGGTTGACCGGGACAAGAACACTGAAGCTTTCTTT. It specifies CASRVDRDKNTEAFF.

This sequence joins TRBV6-1 and TRBJ2-2; 9 bases fit TRBD2. Germline V gene lookup returns CDR1 MNHNS and CDR2 SASEGT. Germline trimming cut 6 bases from V and 5 bases from J; bases unmatched to any gene: 4. The CDR3 covers 14 residues. The CDR3 DNA sequence: TGTGCCAGCAGGCGGGGGGGCCGGACCGGGGAGCTGTTTTTT. It translates to CASRRGGRTGELFF.

This sequence joins TRBV4-1 and TRBJ2-2; 7 bases align to TRBD2. The ends lost 1 base at V and 3 bases at J; junction bases unmatched: 5. The CDR3 loop spans 16 amino acids. CDR1 is MGHRA, CDR2 YSYEKL, per germline. The chain's CDR3 is CASSQGPSGYTGELFF. The CDR3, as DNA: TGCGCCAGCAGCCAAGGGCCTAGCGGATACACCGGGGAGCTGTTTTTT.

The chain is built from TRBV2 and TRBJ1-6; no reliable D call. CDR3 length equals 16 residues. Trimming left V 6 bases short and J 0 bases short, with 12 bases between. CDR1 is SNHLY, CDR2 FYNNEI, per germline. CDR3 amino acids: CASSTDSVSYNSPLHF. The CDR3 DNA is TGTGCCAGCAGCACCGATTCAGTCTCCTATAATTCACCCCTCCACTTT.

The J gene is TRBJ1-4, the V gene TRBV5-1, with no clear D. With 3 bases removed from V and 8 bases from J, the gap between germline ends came to 17 bases. Per the germline V gene, CDR1 is SGHRS and CDR2 is YFSETQ. This CDR3 contains 15 residues. CDR3 sequence reads: CASSSVMGPSEKLFF. The CDR3 region has the DNA TGCGCCAGCAGCTCGGTCATGGGCCCTAGCGAAAAACTGTTTTTT.

The rearrangement links TRBV5-1 to TRBJ2-5, with 8 bases matching TRBD2. The V segment lost 0 bases and the J segment 5 bases; nucleotides outside the gene matches: 0. The CDR3 has 13 amino acids. In germline, CDR1 is SGHRS, CDR2 YFSETQ. The CDR3 coding sequence is TGCGCCAGCAGCTTGGGACTAGCGGAGACCCAGTACTTC. Encoded protein: CASSLGLAETQYF.

The gene calls are TRBV30 and TRBJ2-3; D is perhaps TRBD2 (7 bases). The germline V gene has CDR1 GTSNPN and CDR2 SVGIG (reference sequence). Trimming removed 4 bases at V and 3 bases at J, with 14 bases between. The CDR3 is 14 amino acids. CDR3 protein: CAWMAGAGTDTQYF. The CDR3 coding sequence is TGTGCCTGGATGGCGGGGGCGGGTACAGATACGCAGTATTTT. The full variable domain, rest sourced from reference TRBV30 and TRBJ2-3, is SQTIHQWPATLVQPVGSPLSLECTVEGTSNPNLYWYRQAAGRGLQLLFYSVGIGQISSEVPQNLSASRPQDRQFILSSKKLLLSDSGFYLCAWMAGAGTDTQYFGPGTRLTVL.

The J gene is TRBJ2-1, the V gene TRBV29-1; tentative D call: TRBD2 (5 bases). The CDR3 covers 13 residues. V was cut by 6 bases and J by 0 bases, with 9 bases left in between. Germline lookup yields CDR1 SQVTM and CDR2 ANQGSEA. The CDR3 here is CSVPDFSYNEQFF. Written as DNA, the CDR3 is TGCAGCGTACCGGACTTCTCCTACAATGAGCAGTTCTTC.

V is TRBV6-5 and J is TRBJ2-3; no firm D call. With 2 bases removed from V and 0 bases from J, the gap between germline ends came to 6 bases. Looked up from germline, CDR1 is MNHEY and CDR2 is SVGAGI. CDR3 length: 14 residues. CDR3 in DNA: TGTGCCAGCAGTTACCCCGGGAGCACAGATACGCAGTATTTT. Encoded protein: CASSYPGSTDTQYF.

This chain connects TRBV2 to TRBJ2-1, with D possibly matching TRBD2 (6 bases). V was pared by 7 bases and J by 2 bases, with 12 bases between. There are 14 residues in the CDR3. Germline CDR1 and CDR2: SNHLY and FYNNEI. CDR3 region: CASMGGPTYNEQFF. Written as DNA, the CDR3 is TGTGCCAGCATGGGGGGTCCCACCTACAATGAGCAGTTCTTC.

This clone was observed once. This sequence joins TRBV25-1 and TRBJ1-4, with 7 bases identical to TRBD1. The ends lost 4 bases at V and 6 bases at J; junction bases unmatched: 2. The CDR3 runs 13 residues. Germline values: CDR1 MGHDK, CDR2 SYGVNS. CDR3 sequence reads: CASSAGTDEKLFF. In DNA form, the CDR3 reads TGTGCCAGCAGTGCAGGGACAGATGAAAAACTGTTTTTT.

The gene calls are TRBV9 and TRBJ2-3; 8 bases are a match to TRBD1. The junction had 4 bases not matched to a gene; V was cut back by 0 bases and J by 4 bases. Germline V gene lookup returns CDR1 SGDLS and CDR2 YYNGEE. CDR3 length: 15 amino acids. CDR3 DNA sequence: TGTGCCAGCAGCGTAGCTGGACAGGGCGCAGATACGCAGTATTTT. Translation: CASSVAGQGADTQYF. Based on the CDR3 plus reference TRBV9 and TRBJ2-3, the full variable domain is DSGVTQTPKHLITATGQRVTLRCSPRSGDLSVYWYQQSLDQGLQFLIQYYNGEERAKGNILERFSAQQFPDLHSELNLSSLELGDSALYFCASSVAGQGADTQYFGPGTRLTVL.

This clone appeared once. The CDR3 sequence: CASSPGGGIKTEAFF. CDR3 sequence (DNA): TGTGCCAGCAGTCCCGGGGGGGGGATTAAGACTGAAGCTTTCTTT. V is TRBV6-5 and J is TRBJ1-1, with D perhaps TRBD1 (5 bases). The CDR3 length is 15 residues. Germline CDR1 and CDR2: MNHEY and SVGAGI. V gave up 5 bases and J gave up 5 bases, with 18 bases separating them.

This clone was seen a few times. The rearrangement joins TRBV6-5 to TRBJ1-5; D might be TRBD1 (5 bases). Trimming removed 6 bases from V and 2 bases from J, with 14 bases in between. Germline CDR1 reads MNHEY; CDR2 reads SVGAGI. There are 15 residues in the CDR3. The CDR3 DNA reads as TGTGCCAGCAGATCGGCCGTAGGGGGCAATCAGCCCCAGCATTTT. It specifies CASRSAVGGNQPQHF.

This clone has just one count. The rearrangement links TRBV5-8 to TRBJ2-3; D possibly corresponds to TRBD2 (6 bases). Germline-derived CDR1 and CDR2 are SGHTS and YDEGEE. Between the trimmed V and J ends, which lost 4 bases and 5 bases, there was a span of 14 bases. There are 14 residues in the CDR3. The CDR3 is CASSPTSPGDTQYF. The DNA for the CDR3 is TGTGCCAGCAGCCCGACTAGTCCCGGAGATACGCAGTATTTT. Variable domain in full (rest from reference TRBV5-8 and TRBJ2-3): EAGVTQSPTHLIKTRGQQATLRCSPISGHTSVYWYQQALGLGLQFLLWYDEGEERNRGNFPPRFSGRQFPNYSSELNVNALELEDSALYLCASSPTSPGDTQYFGPGTRLTVL.

This rearrangement joins TRBV5-6 to TRBJ2-7, with TRBD2 matching over 10 bases. Germline assignment: CDR1 SGHDT and CDR2 YYEEEE. CDR3 length equals 17 residues. V lost 0 bases and J lost 3; bases outside the gene matches: 9. The CDR3 region has the DNA TGTGCCAGCAGCTTGGTTTCAAGCGGGGGGGGACACTACGAGCAGTACTTC. Encoded protein: CASSLVSSGGGHYEQYF.

This chain connects TRBV11-2 to TRBJ2-4, with D perhaps TRBD2 (6 bases). The length of the CDR3 is 15 residues. CDR1 is SGHAT and CDR2 is FQNNGV in the germline V gene. Trimming took 0 bases from V and 5 from J, leaving 11 bases between them. CDR3 region: CASSLEGGSQNIQYF. The CDR3 DNA is TGTGCCAGCAGCTTAGAAGGAGGGAGCCAAAACATTCAGTACTTC.

CDR3 protein: CASPMTRQMDEQYF. DNA for the CDR3: TGCGCCAGCCCTATGACACGCCAGATGGACGAGCAGTACTTC. The gene calls are TRBV23-1 and TRBJ2-7; no firm D call. TRBV23-1 is given ORF status, its function remaining uncertain. V was cut by 8 bases and J by 5 bases, with 19 bases left in between. The CDR3 spans 14 residues.

To note about this clone: Other nucleotide sequences in the sample specify the same CDR3. This rearrangement joins TRBV5-1 to TRBJ2-7; D perhaps matches TRBD2 (6 bases). Germline-derived CDR1 and CDR2 are SGHRS and YFSETQ. Trimming left V 2 bases short and J 0 bases short, with 9 bases between. The CDR3 has 14 amino acids. The CDR3 DNA follows: TGCGCCAGCAGCTTTCGGGGGAGCTCCTACGAGCAGTACTTC. As protein: CASSFRGSSYEQYF.

J is TRBJ2-4 and V is TRBV5-6; 9 bases fit TRBD1. The germline gives CDR1 SGHDT, CDR2 YYEEEE. The length of the CDR3 is 14 residues. V was pared by 7 bases and J by 7 bases, with 9 bases of the junction left unmatched. The DNA of the CDR3 is TGTGCCAGCCGCCTGGGACAGGGTAAGAACATTCAGTACTTC. This codes for CASRLGQGKNIQYF.